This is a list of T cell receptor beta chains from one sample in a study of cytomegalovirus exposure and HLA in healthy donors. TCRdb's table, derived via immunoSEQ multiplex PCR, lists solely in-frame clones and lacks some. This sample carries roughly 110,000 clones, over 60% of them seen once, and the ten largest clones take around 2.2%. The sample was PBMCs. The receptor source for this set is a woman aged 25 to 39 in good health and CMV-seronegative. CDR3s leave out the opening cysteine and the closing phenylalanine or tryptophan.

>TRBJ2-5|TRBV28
ASSGTGALRVQETQY
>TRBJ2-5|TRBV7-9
ASSFNSETQY
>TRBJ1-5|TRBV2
ASAAGDSQPQH
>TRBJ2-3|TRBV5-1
ASSLIDAGGLTQY
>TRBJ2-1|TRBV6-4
ASSDSIGDEQF
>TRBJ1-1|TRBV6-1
ASTSRGTGTEAF
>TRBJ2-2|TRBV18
ASSPQDRATGELF
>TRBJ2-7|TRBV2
ASSGTGPTYEQY
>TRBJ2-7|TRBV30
AWSSGLAGAYEQY
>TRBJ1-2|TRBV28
ASNRQGANYGYT
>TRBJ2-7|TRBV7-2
ASSFSGMGAREQY
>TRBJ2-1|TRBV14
ASSQRGSSSYNEQF
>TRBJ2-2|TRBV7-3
ASSLGGQMNTGELF
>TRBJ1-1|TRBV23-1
ASSRNFRGQNTEAF
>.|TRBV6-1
ASSEQDSDTYEQY
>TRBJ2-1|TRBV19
ASSIEKPLRDPFYNEQF
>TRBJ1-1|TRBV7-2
ASSLDRVGNTEAF
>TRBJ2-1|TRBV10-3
AISESTSGRLDEQF
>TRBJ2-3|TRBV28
ASSLGAGTDTQY
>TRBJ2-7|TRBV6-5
ASSYSQGPHEQY
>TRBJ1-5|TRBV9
ASSVAYRNNQPQH
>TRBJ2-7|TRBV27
ASSLGTDYYEQY
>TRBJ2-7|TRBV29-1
SATSGDEQY
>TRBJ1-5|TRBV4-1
ASSPHSAGQPQH
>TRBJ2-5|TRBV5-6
ASNPLGGQETQY
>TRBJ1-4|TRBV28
ASSLYRLGEKLF
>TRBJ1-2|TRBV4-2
ASSQEQGSGYGYT
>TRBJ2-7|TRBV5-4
ASSIRYRGGGENEQY
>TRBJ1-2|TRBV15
ATSSPGSYGYT
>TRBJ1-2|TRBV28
ASFQGAGYT
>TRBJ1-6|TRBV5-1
ASSMREVDNSPLH
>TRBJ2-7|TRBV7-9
ASSLADFSRGRTTYEQY